Listed below are T cell receptor beta chains from one sample, sequenced in a study of T cell changes during pregnancy in multiple sclerosis. Produced via immunoSEQ multiplex PCR; TCRdb's table is partial and in-frame only. The sample lists 40,000 to 60,000 clones, just over 90% seen once, with approximately 0.35% in the top ten. This specimen consisted of CD4+ T cells from peripheral blood mononuclear cells, obtained before pregnancy. The source is a female donor with multiple sclerosis, enrolled in a pregnancy study. Each CDR3 is given with its conserved first and last residue. D genes are given only for firm matches. For some rows the clone size is stated as once, few or many, or as a class when expanded; others skip it.

D	size	J	V	DNA	CDR3
TRBD1	.	TRBJ2-7	TRBV4-1	TGCGCCAGCAGCCCCCACGCCGGGACAGGGTCCTACGAGCAGTACTTC	CASSPHAGTGSYEQYF
TRBD1	.	TRBJ2-1	TRBV5-8	TGTGCCTCCCCCACCCAAGTGGGACAGGGGTTCGATGAGCAGTTCTTC	CASPTQVGQGFDEQFF
.	.	TRBJ2-2	TRBV13	TGTGCCAGCAGCTTAGCCCTAAGCGGGAACACCGGGGAGCTGTTTTTT	CASSLALSGNTGELFF
TRBD2	.	TRBJ2-3	TRBV14	TGTGCCAGCAGTTTCCTAGCGGTTAGGTACACAGATACGCAGTATTTT	CASSFLAVRYTDTQYF
.	once	TRBJ2-1	TRBV5-4	TGTGCCAGCAGCTTGGTTGCGGGACTGCCCACCAATGAGCAGTTCTTC	CASSLVAGLPTNEQFF
TRBD2	.	TRBJ2-1	TRBV5-6	TGTGCCAGCAGCTCCGTAGCGGGAGGCCTCTCCTACAATGAGCAGTTCTTC	CASSSVAGGLSYNEQFF
TRBD1	.	TRBJ2-5	TRBV29-1	TGCAGCGGCCAAACCCCGACAGGGCCGATCCAAGAGACCCAGTACTTC	CSGQTPTGPIQETQYF
TRBD1	.	TRBJ1-1	TRBV18	TGTGCCAGCTCACCAAACACAGGGGGCACTGAAGCTTTCTTT	CASSPNTGGTEAFF
TRBD1	.	TRBJ2-5	TRBV19	TGTGCCAGTAGTGGACAGGACTGGGGGGAGACCCAGTACTTC	CASSGQDWGETQYF
TRBD2	.	TRBJ2-3	TRBV11-3	TGTGCCAGCAGCCGGCGGGAGGGCACAGATACGCAGTATTTT	CASSRREGTDTQYF
TRBD2	.	TRBJ2-2	TRBV11-1	TGTGCCAGCAGCTTCGGACTAGCGGGAGGTGGGCGCACCGGGGAGCTGTTTTTT	CASSFGLAGGGRTGELFF
.	.	TRBJ2-5	TRBV10-2	TGCGCCAGCAGTGAACGGGAGACCCAGTACTTC	CASSERETQYF
TRBD2	few	TRBJ2-7	TRBV10-3	TGTGCCATCACGAGCGGGACGGGCTCCTACGAGCAGTACTTC	CAITSGTGSYEQYF
.	once	TRBJ2-1	TRBV9	TGTGCCAGCAGCGCCATCGACAGATACAATGAGCAGTTCTTC	CASSAIDRYNEQFF
.	once	TRBJ2-2	TRBV19	TGTGCCAGTAGTTTAAATCGCGGGGAGCTGTTTTTT	CASSLNRGELFF
.	.	TRBJ2-6	TRBV4-2	TGTGCCAGCAGCCAAGCCCACAGGGCCAACGTCCTGACTTTC	CASSQAHRANVLTF
.	.	TRBJ1-2	TRBV19	TGTGCCAGTACCAGCACAGTCCGAGGCTACACCTTC	CASTSTVRGYTF
TRBD1	.	TRBJ2-2	TRBV4-3	TGCGCCAGCAGCCGACAGGGTGGGACCGGGGAGCTGTTTTTT	CASSRQGGTGELFF
.	.	TRBJ2-2	TRBV6-5	TGTGCCAGCAGACCCGAGCGGAACACCGGGGAGCTGTTTTTT	CASRPERNTGELFF
.	once	TRBJ1-1	TRBV27	TGTGCCAGCAGTTTACAGGGGTGGAACACTGAAGCTTTCTTT	CASSLQGWNTEAFF
TRBD1	.	TRBJ2-5	TRBV5-1	TGCGCCAGCAGCTCGGAGACAGGGGGACAGACCCAGTACTTC	CASSSETGGQTQYF
.	.	TRBJ2-3	TRBV27	TGTGCCAGCAATATTAACGGGGGACCCAAGGGCCACGCAGATACGCAGTATTTT	CASNINGGPKGHADTQYF
TRBD2	.	TRBJ2-1	TRBV7-2	TGTGCCAGCAGCTTAGGGACCGGGACTAGCGGGAACCGGCAGTTCTTC	CASSLGTGTSGNRQFF
TRBD1	.	TRBJ1-1	TRBV11-2	TGTGCCAGCAGCTCGGGCAGGGGGCGCGGAGACACTGAAGCTTTCTTT	CASSSGRGRGDTEAFF
TRBD2	.	TRBJ2-1	TRBV7-2	TGTGCCAGCAGCCTTATAGCGGGAGACAATGAGCAGTTCTTC	CASSLIAGDNEQFF
TRBD2	.	TRBJ2-5	TRBV11-2	TGTGCCAGCAGCCCCGAGAGCGGGAGTGTAGAGACCCAGTACTTC	CASSPESGSVETQYF
TRBD2	.	TRBJ2-1	TRBV4-3	TGCGCCAGCAGCCAAGATCCCCGGGGGGGGGATGAGCAGTTCTTC	CASSQDPRGGDEQFF
TRBD1	.	TRBJ2-4	TRBV13	TGTGCCAGCAGCTCCCGACTCGACAGGGGTGGGGACATTCAGTACTTC	CASSSRLDRGGDIQYF
.	.	TRBJ1-2	TRBV9	TGTGCCAGCAGCGCCGGAGTCTATGGCTACACCTTC	CASSAGVYGYTF
TRBD1	.	TRBJ1-4	TRBV27	TGTGCCAGCGGGACAGGGGGGTCGGAAAAACTGTTTTTT	CASGTGGSEKLFF
.	medium-sized	TRBJ1-5	TRBV19	TGTGCCAGTACCAATCCGGGTGGAGTAGGCAATCAGCCCCAGCATTTT	CASTNPGGVGNQPQHF
TRBD2	.	TRBJ2-7	TRBV5-1	TGCGCCAGCAGCTTACCAGCGGGAGGTCTTAACGAGCAGTACTTC	CASSLPAGGLNEQYF
.	.	TRBJ1-1	TRBV28	TGTGCCAGCAGTTTTGGGGGGACGGGAAACACTGAAGCTTTCTTT	CASSFGGTGNTEAFF
.	.	TRBJ2-1	TRBV6-6	TGTGCCAGCAGTTACTCGAGCAATTCGCAGTTCTTC	CASSYSSNSQFF
TRBD1	.	TRBJ2-7	TRBV18	TGTGCCAGCTCACAGGGGACAGGACCCTACGAGCAGTACTTC	CASSQGTGPYEQYF
TRBD2	.	TRBJ2-3	TRBV7-9	TGTGCCAGCAGCAAACCGGTGGGGACTAGCGCAGATACGCAGTATTTT	CASSKPVGTSADTQYF
.	.	TRBJ2-7	TRBV6-5	TGTGCCAGCAGTCGTGGGGGGAGTCTAGGAGGCGAGCAGTACTTC	CASSRGGSLGGEQYF
.	.	TRBJ2-1	TRBV5-1	TGCGCCAGCAGCGGCCTCGGGGGAAGTAACTTGAGCTCCTACAATGAGCAGTTCTTC	CASSGLGGSNLSSYNEQFF
TRBD1	once	TRBJ2-7	TRBV7-2	TGTGCCAGCAGCTTAGGGTGGGGACAGACCTACGAGCAGTACTTC	CASSLGWGQTYEQYF
.	.	TRBJ2-1	TRBV25-1	TGTGCCAGCAGTGGCCCCGGAGGGTACAATGAGCAGTTCTTC	CASSGPGGYNEQFF
TRBD2	.	TRBJ2-7	TRBV4-2	TGTGCCAGCAGCCCGAGACTAGCGGGAGGCACGCGATTCTCCTACGAGCAGTACTTC	CASSPRLAGGTRFSYEQYF
.	.	TRBJ1-1	TRBV7-6	TGTGCCAGCAGCTTAGGTACAGGGCCTTTGAACACTGAAGCTTTCTTT	CASSLGTGPLNTEAFF
TRBD2	.	TRBJ2-3	TRBV5-1	TGCGCCAGCAGCTTGGCGGCGGGAGTCAGCACAGATACGCAGTATTTT	CASSLAAGVSTDTQYF
.	.	TRBJ1-2	TRBV11-2	TGTGCCAGCAGCTCCAGGGTTTTTCGCTATGGCTACACCTTC	CASSSRVFRYGYTF
TRBD1	.	TRBJ2-7	TRBV19	TGTGCCAGTAGTGCCAGGGACAGGGGGTCCTGGGAGCAGTACTTC	CASSARDRGSWEQYF
TRBD2	.	TRBJ2-1	TRBV5-1	TGCGCCAGCAGCGCTGTCGAGACTAGCAGCTACAATGAGCAGTTCTTC	CASSAVETSSYNEQFF
.	.	TRBJ1-1	TRBV5-6	TGTGCCAGCAGCTTGGCCGGGAGTAGGTACACTGAAGCTTTCTTT	CASSLAGSRYTEAFF
.	once	TRBJ1-2	TRBV30	TGTGCCTGGACCCCTGGGGGGTATGGCTACACCTTC	CAWTPGGYGYTF
.	once	TRBJ2-1	TRBV1	TGCACCAGCAGCCAAGATCCCTCTAGCACTGGTGATTACAATGAGCAGTTCTTC	CTSSQDPSSTGDYNEQFF
TRBD1	few	TRBJ1-4	TRBV18	TGTGCCAGCTCACCCCGGGACAGCTTGAATGAAAAACTGTTTTTT	CASSPRDSLNEKLFF
.	.	TRBJ2-5	TRBV11-2	TGTGCCAGCAGCGTTAGCCCCGCCGAGACCCAGTACTTC	CASSVSPAETQYF
TRBD2	.	TRBJ2-3	TRBV15	TGTGCCACCAGCAGAGATCTGGGGACTAGCGGGATAGCAGATACGCAGTATTTT	CATSRDLGTSGIADTQYF
.	.	TRBJ1-4	TRBV1	TGCACCAGCAGCCAGGGACAGGGGTGTGAAAAACTGTTTTTT	CTSSQGQGCEKLFF
TRBD1	.	TRBJ1-2	TRBV19	TGTGCCAGTAGCGACAGGGGAGGAGGATCCTATGGCTACACCTTC	CASSDRGGGSYGYTF
.	.	TRBJ2-3	TRBV9	TGTGCCAGCAGCCCAGCGGTGGCGAAGGCTGCCGCAGGTACGCAGTATTTT	CASSPAVAKAAAGTQYF
TRBD1	.	TRBJ2-5	TRBV7-9	TGTGCCAGCAGCAAGGACAGGAAAGAGACCCAGTACTTC	CASSKDRKETQYF
.	once	TRBJ1-1	TRBV6-1	TGTGCCAGCATCCGGACAGTTTATACTGAAGCTTTCTTT	CASIRTVYTEAFF
TRBD2	.	TRBJ2-3	TRBV5-1	TGCGCCAGCAGCGCCCTGCTAGCGGGAAGCACAGATACGCAGTATTTT	CASSALLAGSTDTQYF